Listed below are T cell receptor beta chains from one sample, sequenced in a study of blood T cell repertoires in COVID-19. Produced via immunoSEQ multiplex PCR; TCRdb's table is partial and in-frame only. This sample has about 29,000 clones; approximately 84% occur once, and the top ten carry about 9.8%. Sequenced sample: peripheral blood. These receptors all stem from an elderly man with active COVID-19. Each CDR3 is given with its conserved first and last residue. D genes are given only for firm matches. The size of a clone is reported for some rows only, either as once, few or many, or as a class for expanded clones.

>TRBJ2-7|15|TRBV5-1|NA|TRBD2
TGCGCCAGCAGCTTGGGGACTAGCGGGGCATACGAGCAGTACTTC
CASSLGTSGAYEQYF
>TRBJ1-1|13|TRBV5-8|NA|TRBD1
TGTGCCAGCAGCCAGGACAGGCACACTGAAGCTTTCTTT
CASSQDRHTEAFF
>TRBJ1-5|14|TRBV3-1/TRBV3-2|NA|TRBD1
TGTGCCAGCAGACAAACAGGGGAAGGTCAGCCCCAGCATTTT
CASRQTGEGQPQHF
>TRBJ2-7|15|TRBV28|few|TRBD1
TGTGCCAGCAGTCGTCTGACAGGGCTAATTTACGAGCAGTACTTC
CASSRLTGLIYEQYF
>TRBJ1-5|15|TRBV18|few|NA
TGTGCCAGCTCACCGTTATCCGGGGGAGGTCAGCCCCAGCATTTT
CASSPLSGGGQPQHF
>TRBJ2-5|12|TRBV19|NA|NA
TGTGCCAGTAGTTCTGTCGGAGAGACCCAGTACTTC
CASSSVGETQYF
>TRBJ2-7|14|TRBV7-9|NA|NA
TGTGCCAGCAGCTTAGCGGCAGGGACCTACGAGCAGTACTTC
CASSLAAGTYEQYF
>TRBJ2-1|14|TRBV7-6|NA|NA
TGTGCCAGCAGCTTTGGACAGACCTACAATGAGCAGTTCTTC
CASSFGQTYNEQFF
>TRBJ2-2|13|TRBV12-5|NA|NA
TGTGCTAGTGGTTTCAGGGTCACCGGGGAGCTGTTTTTT
CASGFRVTGELFF
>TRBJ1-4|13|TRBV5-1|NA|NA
TGCGCCAGCGGTACAGGTTCTAATGAAAAACTGTTTTTT
CASGTGSNEKLFF
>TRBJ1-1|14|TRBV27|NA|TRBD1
TGTGCCAGCACCACCGGGACAGGGGGAAGTGAGGCTTTCTTT
CASTTGTGGSEAFF
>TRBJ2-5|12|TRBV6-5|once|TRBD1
TGTGCCAGCAGTACCAGGGGGCTTGGCCAGTACTTC
CASSTRGLGQYF
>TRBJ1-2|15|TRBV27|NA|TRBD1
TGTGCCAGCAGTTGGACAGGGAAAGGCGGCTATGGCTACACCTTC
CASSWTGKGGYGYTF
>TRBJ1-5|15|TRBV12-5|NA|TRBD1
TGTGCTAGTGGCTCCGGACAGGGCGGTTTCCAGCCCCAGCATTTT
CASGSGQGGFQPQHF
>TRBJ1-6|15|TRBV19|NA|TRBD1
TGTGCCAGTAGTCCGGGACAGGGGAACAATTCACCCCTCCACTTT
CASSPGQGNNSPLHF
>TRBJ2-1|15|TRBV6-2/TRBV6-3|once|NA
TGTGCCAGCAGTTACCGAGGGACTGTTTCTAATGAGCAGTTCTTC
CASSYRGTVSNEQFF
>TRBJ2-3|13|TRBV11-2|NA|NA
TGTGCCAGCAGCTTAGATCGGGGGGATACGCAGTATTTT
CASSLDRGDTQYF
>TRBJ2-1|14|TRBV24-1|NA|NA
TGTGCCACAGGGCCCGGGGGATCCTACAATGAGCAGTTCTTC
CATGPGGSYNEQFF
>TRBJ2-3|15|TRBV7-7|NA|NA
TGTGCCAGCAGCCCGGGTTTAGGGGACACAGATACGCAGTATTTT
CASSPGLGDTDTQYF
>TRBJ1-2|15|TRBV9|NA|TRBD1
TGTGCCAGCGAGGGACAGGGGACCCCTAACTATGGCTACACCTTC
CASEGQGTPNYGYTF
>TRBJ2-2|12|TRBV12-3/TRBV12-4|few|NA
TGTGCCAGCAGTTTACGTCCCGGGGAGCTGTTTTTT
CASSLRPGELFF
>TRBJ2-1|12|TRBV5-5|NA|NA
TGTGCCAGCAGCTTGGGCGTCAATGAGCAGTTCTTC
CASSLGVNEQFF
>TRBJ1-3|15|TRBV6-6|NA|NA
TGTGCCAGTACCCCAGGAGGGCGCAACGTAAACACCATATATTTT
CASTPGGRNVNTIYF
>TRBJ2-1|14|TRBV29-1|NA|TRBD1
TGCAGCGTTGATCTCGGGACAGGGGTCGATGAGCAGTTCTTC
CSVDLGTGVDEQFF